The sequence of this TCR beta chain was determined in a study of T cell changes during pregnancy in multiple sclerosis. The data were produced by immunoSEQ multiplex PCR, yet TCRdb's version contains in-frame clones alone and is incomplete. The sample gives tens of thousands of clones, roughly nine tenths of which show up once; 1% to 1.5% is in the top ten. V shed 3 bases and J shed 2 bases, with 12 bases lying between them. The CDR3 is 15 residues long. Germline V gene lookup returns CDR1 SGHTA and CDR2 FQGNSA. This sample comprised peripheral blood, obtained after pregnancy. The source is a female donor in good health, enrolled as a control in a pregnancy study. This sequence joins TRBV7-2 and TRBJ2-3, with no clear D. The chain's CDR3 is CASSLSSGYTDTQYF. The CDR3 region has the DNA TGTGCCAGCAGCTTGTCTAGTGGATACACAGATACGCAGTATTTT.